This T cell receptor (beta chain) came from a study of shared clonotypes between healthy human individuals. Study-wide points: Researchers sampled only blood; tissue repertoires likely differ. Naive CD4 clonotypes were shared across a handful of donors at roughly 5.3%.

Produced via immunoSEQ multiplex PCR; TCRdb's table is partial and in-frame only. The sample has some 2,500,000 clones, 80% to 95% seen once. Only Caucasian adults living in Nashville, Tennessee served as donors. Turning to this clone: Its antigen is currently unknown.

This CDR3 region has 15 residues. Germline V CDR1 and CDR2: SGHDT, YYEEEE. V was pared by 6 bases and J by 5 bases, with 12 bases of the junction left unmatched. The TCR was taken from a man younger than 35 in good health. Some clones in this sample may be carry-over from other donors' samples. The J gene is TRBJ1-1, the V gene TRBV5-6, with 8 bases that match TRBD1. The sample consisted of naive CD4+ T cells from PBMCs. Described subset: CD45RA+ positively selected. CDR3 in DNA: TGTGCCAGCACCCGACTAGGACAGGGAACGACTGAAGCTTTCTTT. Its protein product is CASTRLGQGTTEAFF.